The TCR beta chain under discussion was sequenced for a study of spatial heterogeneity in lung cancer. The overall study: The study consistently detected more beta-chain than alpha-chain sequences.

This sample's time point: blood at routine non-recurrence follow-up after resection. Whole RNA from tumor, nontumor lung or frozen PBMC was sequenced unsorted. Unique molecular identifiers tagged every individual TCR cDNA molecule. A single record per CDR3 protein comes from TCRdb applying MiXCR to the 5' RACE reads. The repertoire includes some 10,000 distinct CDR3 sequences, over 20% of them detected once, and roughly two fifths sits in the top ten. The sequence came from a male donor with early-stage non-small cell lung cancer. This sample comprised PBMCs, obtained at follow-up.

Here the CDR3 reads CASSVRLAGEETQYF. The CDR3, as DNA: TGTGCCAGCAGTGTGAGACTAGCGGGGGAAGAGACCCAGTACTTC. The J gene is TRBJ2-5, the V gene TRBV2; 12 positions match TRBD2. This CDR3 comprises 15 residues. The trim removed 4 bases at V and 3 bases at J, leaving 3 bases unmatched. From germline, CDR1 is SNHLY and CDR2 FYNNEI.